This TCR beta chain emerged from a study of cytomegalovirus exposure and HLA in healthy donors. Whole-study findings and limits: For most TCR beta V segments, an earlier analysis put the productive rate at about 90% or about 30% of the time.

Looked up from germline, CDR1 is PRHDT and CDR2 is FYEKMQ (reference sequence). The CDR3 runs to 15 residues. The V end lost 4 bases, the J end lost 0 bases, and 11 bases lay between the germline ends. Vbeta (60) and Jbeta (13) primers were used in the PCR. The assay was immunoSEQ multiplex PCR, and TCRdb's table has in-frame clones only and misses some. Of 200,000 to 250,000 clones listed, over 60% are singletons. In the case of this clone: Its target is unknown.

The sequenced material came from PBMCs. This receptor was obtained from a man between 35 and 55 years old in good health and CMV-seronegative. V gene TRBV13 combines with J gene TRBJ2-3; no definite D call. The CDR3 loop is CASSSTTYSTDTQYF. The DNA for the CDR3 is TGTGCCAGCAGCTCCACTACCTACAGCACAGATACGCAGTATTTT.